A single sample gave rise to the 20 T cell receptor beta chains below, sequenced in a study of cytomegalovirus exposure and HLA in healthy donors. The table came from immunoSEQ multiplex PCR; TCRdb's copy has only in-frame clones and leaves some out. Among approximately 160,000 clones, 70% to 90% were seen once, and the ten largest hold around 3.4%. Sample: PBMCs. Source of these receptors: a woman aged 18-30 years in good health and CMV-seropositive.

The sample holds a few counts of this clone. This chain uses TRBV5-4 with TRBJ2-1, with 8 bases aligning to TRBD2. J lost 4 bases, V lost 4 bases, and 7 bases had no gene match. Germline V gene sequence: CDR1 SGHNT, CDR2 YYREEE (reference sequence). CDR3 length equals 15 residues. In DNA, the CDR3 is TGTGCCAGCAGCCAGCGGGGACTAGTGTACAATGAGCAGTTCTTC. The encoded protein is CASSQRGLVYNEQFF.

This clone was seen once. This rearrangement joins TRBV11-3 to TRBJ2-3; maybe TRBD1 (6 bases). V was shortened by 7 bases and J by 0 bases, with 11 bases between the two germline ends. This CDR3 comprises 14 residues. CDR1 SGHNT and CDR2 YENEEA come from the germline V gene. The CDR3 loop is CASTPRGSTDTQYF. In nucleotides, the CDR3 is TGTGCCAGCACCCCCAGGGGAAGCACAGATACGCAGTATTTT.

The rearrangement uses TRBV10-3 and TRBJ1-1; no definite D call. Germline V gene sequence: CDR1 ENHRY, CDR2 SYGVKD. The CDR3 is 13 residues long. Trimming took off 2 bases at V and 6 bases at J, with 10 bases between the two ends. This CDR3 is CAISEGWGAEAFF. CDR3 nucleotides: TGTGCCATCAGTGAGGGGTGGGGAGCTGAAGCTTTCTTT.

The CDR3 protein is CASSETGQGYNEQFF. DNA of the CDR3: TGTGCCAGCTCAGAGACGGGACAGGGTTACAATGAGCAGTTCTTC. The rearrangement uses TRBV18 and TRBJ2-1; 9 nucleotides match TRBD1. Germline assignment: CDR1 KGHSH and CDR2 LQKENI. The CDR3 totals 15 residues. The junction had 6 bases not matched to a gene; V was cut back by 5 bases and J by 4 bases.

The chain is built from TRBV5-1 and TRBJ2-3; possible D gene TRBD2, 6 bases. The CDR3 sequence is 14 residues long. Germline lookup yields CDR1 SGHRS and CDR2 YFSETQ. V lost 7 bases and J lost 1, with 13 bases in between. The CDR3 reads CASCRGSGTDTQYF. The CDR3 nucleotides read TGCGCCAGCTGCCGGGGGAGCGGCACAGATACGCAGTATTTT.

This clone has a count of ten or more. The chain recombines TRBV4-3 with TRBJ2-7; TRBD2 agrees at 10 bases. The CDR3 spans 17 residues. J gave up 0 bases and V 4 bases, and 9 bases lay outside the gene matches. Germline CDR1 reads LGHNA; CDR2 reads YSLEER. The CDR3 loop reads CASSPEGTSDNSYEQYF. DNA of the CDR3: TGCGCCAGCAGCCCCGAAGGGACTAGCGATAACTCCTACGAGCAGTACTTC.

The J gene is TRBJ2-1, the V gene TRBV29-1; TRBD1 is a possible D gene (5 bases). The CDR3 is made up of 15 amino acids. Germline CDR1 is SQVTM and CDR2 is ANQGSEA. V gave up 6 bases and J gave up 5 bases, with 20 bases separating them. The CDR3 DNA follows: TGCAGCGTACGCCCACGGACACGTATGAACAATGAGCAGTTCTTC. Protein product: CSVRPRTRMNNEQFF.

This chain connects TRBV12-5 to TRBJ1-1, with 9 bases matching TRBD1. This CDR3 comprises 15 residues. Germline-derived CDR1 and CDR2 are LGHNT and FRNRAP. With V trimmed by 5 bases and J by 5 bases, 9 bases remained unmatched. Here the CDR3 reads CASGPPDRGVTEAFF. DNA for the CDR3: TGTGCTAGTGGTCCGCCGGACAGGGGTGTTACTGAAGCTTTCTTT.

The chain links TRBV4-1 to TRBJ1-2; the match to TRBD1 covers 12 bases. CDR3 length equals 18 residues. Unmatched junction bases numbered 10, after V lost 1 base and J lost 4 bases. CDR1 and CDR2 from the germline V gene are MGHRA and YSYEKL. The CDR3 spells CASSQAWEPGQGAYGYTF. The CDR3 region has the DNA TGCGCCAGCAGCCAAGCGTGGGAACCGGGACAGGGGGCCTATGGCTACACCTTC.

The chain links TRBV28 to TRBJ1-3; 8 bases agree with TRBD1. The CDR3 runs to 15 residues. The V gene's germline CDR1 is MDHEN and CDR2 SYDVKM. The V gene end was trimmed by 7 bases and the J gene end by 0 bases; junction bases not matched to a gene: 5. CDR3 coding DNA: TGTGCCAGCATCGGACAGGGCAGCTCTGGAAACACCATATATTTT. Protein sequence: CASIGQGSSGNTIYF.

This chain uses TRBV6-1 with TRBJ2-7; 11 bases map to TRBD2. In germline, CDR1 is MNHNS, CDR2 SASEGT. The V and J ends lost 6 bases and 5 bases, in that order; junction bases with no gene match: 15. The CDR3 contains 17 residues. CDR3 residues: CASSESGRLAGLNEQYF. In nucleotides, the CDR3 is TGTGCCAGCAGCGAAAGCGGGAGACTAGCGGGACTCAACGAGCAGTACTTC.

The rearrangement uses TRBV9 and TRBJ2-5, with 10 nucleotides matching TRBD2. This CDR3 is built from 15 residues. The junction had 7 bases not matched to a gene; V was cut back by 4 bases and J by 4 bases. Germline CDR1 SGDLS, CDR2 YYNGEE. CDR3 region: CASSSAGGRLETQYF. CDR3 nucleotide sequence: TGTGCCAGCAGCTCAGCGGGAGGGCGCTTAGAGACCCAGTACTTC.

The rearrangement joins TRBV27 to TRBJ1-2, with D tentatively TRBD1 (6 bases). The CDR3 runs 14 residues. Trimming pared 5 bases from V and 2 bases from J, leaving 12 bases between. Germline-derived CDR1 and CDR2 are MNHEY and SMNVEV (reference sequence). CDR3 residues: CASSIGQMNYGYTF. CDR3 sequence (DNA): TGTGCCAGCAGTATCGGACAGATGAACTATGGCTACACCTTC.

The rearrangement uses TRBV30 and TRBJ1-5, with D tentatively TRBD1 (5 bases). V was cut by 3 bases and J by 5 bases, with 11 bases left in between. CDR3 size: 13 residues. Germline-derived CDR1 and CDR2 are GTSNPN and SVGIG (reference sequence). CDR3: CAWRDQGDQPQHF. CDR3 DNA sequence: TGTGCCTGGAGAGACCAGGGTGATCAGCCCCAGCATTTT.

The chain recombines TRBV7-9 with TRBJ2-2; 9 bases map to TRBD1. Germline V gene sequence: CDR1 SEHNR, CDR2 FQNEAQ (reference sequence). The CDR3 is made up of 17 amino acids. The ends lost 5 bases at V and 0 bases at J; junction bases unmatched: 7. In DNA form, the CDR3 reads TGTGCCAGCAGCCCATGGGGACAGGGACCGAACACCGGGGAGCTGTTTTTT. Its translation: CASSPWGQGPNTGELFF.

The V call is TRBV5-1, the J call TRBJ1-3; D not certain. V was cut by 4 bases and J by 7 bases, with 9 bases left in between. The CDR3 consists of 12 residues. Germline CDR1 is SGHRS and CDR2 is YFSETQ. For the CDR3, the DNA is TGCGCCAGCAGCAAAGAGGGTAACACCATATATTTT. Protein sequence: CASSKEGNTIYF.

The chain carries TRBV11-2 and TRBJ1-3, with a tentative D call TRBD1 (5 bases). The germline V gene has CDR1 SGHAT and CDR2 FQNNGV. The germline V and J ends were trimmed by 1 base and 2 bases, with 12 bases remaining between them. This CDR3 comprises 16 residues. CDR3 region: CASSLGSLGAGNTIYF. CDR3 nucleotide sequence: TGTGCCAGCAGCTTAGGCTCCCTAGGGGCTGGAAACACCATATATTTT.

This rearrangement joins TRBV10-1 to TRBJ2-7; TRBD1 agrees at 8 bases. With V trimmed by 4 bases and J by 3 bases, 2 bases remained unmatched. The CDR3 has 13 residues. CDR1 is WNHNN, CDR2 SYGVQD, per germline (reference sequence). The CDR3 sequence: CASSGQGFYEQYF. The CDR3 region has the DNA TGCGCCAGCAGTGGACAGGGGTTCTACGAGCAGTACTTC.

The V gene is TRBV2, the J gene TRBJ1-1; 10 bases agree with TRBD1. Germline V CDR1 and CDR2: SNHLY, FYNNEI. Trimming cost V 9 bases and J 0 bases; bases outside gene matches: 10. This CDR3 has 16 amino acids. The CDR3 coding sequence is TGTGCCAGACAAGACAGGGGGCGAGGGATGAACACTGAAGCTTTCTTT. As protein: CARQDRGRGMNTEAFF.

This clone was seen a few times. Other DNA sequences within the sample encode an identical CDR3. V and J are TRBV15 and TRBJ2-7; TRBD1 might be the D (5 bases). Germline assignment: CDR1 LNHNV and CDR2 YYDKDF (reference sequence). The CDR3 spans 12 residues. V was pared by 3 bases and J by 3 bases, with 6 bases between. The CDR3 nucleotides read TGTGCCACCAGCAGGCAGGGCTACGAGCAGTACTTC. This sequence encodes CATSRQGYEQYF.